The source of this T cell receptor beta chain is a study of molecular identifiers for immune sequencing clone quantification listed by TCRdb under 2018. Broadly, across the study: In a replicate experiment, RNA from roughly 20,000 or 100,000 naive CD8 T cells was split into five aliquots, four of which were sequenced. CD8 T cells were used in a methods study to benchmark molecular-identifier clustering-based TCR repertoire sequencing (MIDCIRS) and TCR RNA copy counting.

Receptors were amplified or captured by PCR. Instrument on record: NextSeq 500. Bulk TCR libraries were generated as previously described, with the TCR primers listed in Table S5 used. Purification of total RNA was performed with the Qiagen AllPrep DNA/RNA kit. Reads from multiple sequencing runs of the same library were pooled before analysis. Concerning the study's data processing: Only reads with exact TCR constant sequence were kept, trimmed to 150 nt, and grouped by their 12-nt molecular barcodes. Reads inside each barcode group were sub-clustered using a 15% Levenshtein threshold, and a quality-weighted consensus sequence was constructed for each RNA molecule. Non-functional sequences were excluded, and lower-count sequences lying one edit away from another sequence were also excluded. Barcode sub-clusters with fewer than 20% of the maximum read count were removed, based on fitting two negative binomial distributions. TCRdb reprocessing: public reads trimmed at Q25 with fastp, clones called with MiXCR, in-frame beta chains kept. Rows are combined by CDR3 protein, so each entry shows the most common genes and DNA. The V and J calls and clone size come from TCRdb's table, not from the authors' own analysis. This sample holds more than 450,000 distinct CDR3 sequences; around 23% were observed only once. Approximately 0.8% of the sample belongs to the ten largest clones.

Libraries of naive CD8 T cells were generated from roughly 21,000 to 960,000 sorted cells, with 10%, 30% or 50% of the purified RNA used. Naive CD8 T cells, defined as CD8+CD4-CCR7+CD45RA+, were FACS-sorted into RLT Plus buffer on a BD FACSAria II. Detection sensitivity was tested by spiking Jurkat RNA equal to around 11 TCR copies' worth into samples containing 20,000-1,000,000 naive CD8 T cells. Enrichment of CD8 T cells was performed with RosetteSep CD8+ T Cell Enrichment Cocktail and Ficoll-Paque, after which ACK red cell lysis was carried out. The germline V gene encodes CDR1 SNHLY and CDR2 FYNNEI. Reading from cysteine to phenylalanine, the CDR3 counts 13 amino acids. The sequence is cut down to CDR3 DNA, 39 bases in frame from base 1. The junction shows trimming of 2 bases on V and 2 bases on J, plus 5 bases between the germline ends. This clonotype was seen repeatedly, ten times or more. The target of this receptor is not known. Per-base quality was not reported, and no clone a single base away is much larger than it.

Study-wide findings and limitations: The naive libraries included spiked-in Jurkat TCR RNA (fewer than eleven copies' worth), and this RNA is not part of the donor repertoire. A single cell's worth of spiked-in Jurkat TCR RNA was reported detectable even among one million naive CD8 T cells. Clones above 20 RNA copies held over 99% of molecules in CMV-specific effector cells but under 1% in naive cells. When barcode sub-clustering was omitted, TCR diversity was inflated by chimeric consensus sequences, with chimeras reaching as high as 47%. Highly expanded clone sizes could be underestimated because identical TCR molecules may share a barcode. Approximately 3 recovered TCR RNA copies per cell were obtained by modeling, versus approximately 9 by digital PCR, implying a capture efficiency of roughly 32%.

The receptor was derived from a human donor in good health. Some libraries in this study had Jurkat cell RNA spiked in. Recombination linked TRBV2 to TRBJ2-3; the D gene identity is not certain. What was sequenced was naive CD8+ T cells from blood, with Jurkat cell RNA spiked in. Sample cell subset or site, as interpreted from the label and publication: FACS-sorted CD8+CD4-CCR7+CD45RA+ naive T cells. CDR3 region: CASSEWDTDTQYF. The sequenced DNA: TGTGCCAGCAGTGAATGGGACACAGATACGCAGTATTTT.